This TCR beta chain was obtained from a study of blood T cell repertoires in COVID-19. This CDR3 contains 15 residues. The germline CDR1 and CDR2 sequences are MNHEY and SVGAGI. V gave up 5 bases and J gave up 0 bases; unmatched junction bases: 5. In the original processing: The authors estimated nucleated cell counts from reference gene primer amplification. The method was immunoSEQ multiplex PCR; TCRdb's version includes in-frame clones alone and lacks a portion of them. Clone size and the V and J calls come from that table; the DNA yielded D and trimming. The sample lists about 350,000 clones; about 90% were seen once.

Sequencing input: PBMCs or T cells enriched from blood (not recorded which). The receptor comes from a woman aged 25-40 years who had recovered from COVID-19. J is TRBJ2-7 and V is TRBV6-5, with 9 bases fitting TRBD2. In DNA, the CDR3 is TGTGCCAGCAGTCGGGAGACTAGCGGCTCCTACGAGCAGTACTTC. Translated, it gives CASSRETSGSYEQYF.